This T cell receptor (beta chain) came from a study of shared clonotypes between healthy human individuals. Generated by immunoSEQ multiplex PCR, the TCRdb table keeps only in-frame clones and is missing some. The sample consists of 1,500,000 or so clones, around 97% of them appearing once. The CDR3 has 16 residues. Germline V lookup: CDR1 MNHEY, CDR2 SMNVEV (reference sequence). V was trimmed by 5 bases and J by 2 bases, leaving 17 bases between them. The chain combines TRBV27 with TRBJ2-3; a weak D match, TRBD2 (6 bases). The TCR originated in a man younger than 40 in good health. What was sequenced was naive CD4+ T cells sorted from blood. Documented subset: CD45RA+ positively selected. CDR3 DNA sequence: TGTGCCAGCAGTCATCTCGGGGGAACTTACACAGATACGCAGTATTTT. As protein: CASSHLGGTYTDTQYF.